This T cell receptor (beta chain) was sequenced during a study of beta chain features in type 1 diabetes. The sequenced template was cDNA made from the entire isolated RNA. TCRdb keeps only in-frame clones here, not all; method: immunoSEQ multiplex PCR. The sample lists about 180,000 clones, about an eighth seen once, with around 0.63% in the top ten. Germline V gene data show CDR1 as SGDLS and CDR2 as YYNGEE. The CDR3 is 13 residues long. Trimming at V came to 6 bases and at J to 6 bases, leaving 4 bases not matched to a gene. The TCR sequence derives from a woman under 30 in good health. The sample consisted of central memory CD4+ T cells from blood. J is TRBJ2-1 and V is TRBV9; 9 positions match TRBD1. CDR3 amino acids: CASKLTGGNEQFF. CDR3 coding DNA: TGTGCCAGCAAACTGACAGGGGGCAATGAGCAGTTCTTC.